Sequencing of this T cell receptor (beta chain) was carried out in a study of cytomegalovirus exposure and HLA in healthy donors (TCRdb year 2017). Some background on the complete study: According to a later analysis, the roughly 120 validation repertoires were produced on the same platform as the 666 repertoires of the first cohort. The study aimed to test whether cataloging public T cell receptors could reveal signatures of past pathogen exposure. High-throughput TCR immunosequencing, statistical association of individual TCRs with disease status, and machine learning were combined to predict cytomegalovirus infection status. In addition to the first cohort of approximately 650 subjects, a separate validation cohort of 120 different subjects was used. Overall study outcomes, separate from this receptor: A total of fewer than 200 TCR beta chains were listed by the study as associated with cytomegalovirus. The classifier was reported to diagnose cytomegalovirus status with high specificity and sensitivity in both the original cohort and the validation cohort. All 120 or so repertoires were used to score co-occurrence in the validation cohort in a later analysis, because that analysis had no HLA typing for the cohort. Most TCR sequences were observed very rarely across donors, whereas some public TCRs were present in many individuals. A few of the identified cytomegalovirus-associated TCR beta chains were confirmed in vitro to be specific for cytomegalovirus antigens. According to the authors, the approach could potentially be generalized to other disease states and immunological phenotypes. A later analysis found that TCRs clustered in the first cohort also tended to co-occur in the roughly 120 validation repertoires, with more than 90% of cluster scores above 0.

Based on its abundance in the sample, this clone is medium-sized (0.01 to 0.1%). The antigen this receptor binds is unknown. No base qualities exist here, and no much larger clone lies one base off it. Separate from the approximately 670-subject first cohort, the validation cohort of about 130 subjects was the group to which the donors belonged. The library was obtained by the immunoSEQ multiplex PCR assay. The authors' pipeline ran thus. To diagnose cytomegalovirus status from the catalog of TCR beta chain sequences, a statistical classification framework was built. TCRdb's version of the immuneACCESS table is confined to in-frame rearrangements and falls short of the full clone set. An unresolved V gene accounts for under half of the shortfall where checked; the remainder is of unknown origin. The D gene and trimming were derived from the DNA, and the V and J assignments and clone size from that table. The sample table holds 130,000 or so clones, of which 70% to 90% were seen once. Together, the top ten hold under 2% of the sample.

The germline V gene encodes CDR1 MNHEY and CDR2 SVGAGI. The CDR3, cysteine through phenylalanine, is 15 amino acids long. Here the CDR3 DNA is all that survives: 45 bases in frame from base 1. Relative to germline, V is missing 5 bases and J is missing 1 base, with 1 base of the junction outside any gene match. The material sequenced was PBMCs. The sequence was obtained from a woman between 18 and 29 years old in good health and CMV-seronegative. The sequence joins TRBV6-5 to TRBJ2-2, with TRBD2 matching 10 junction bases. The CDR3 loop reads CASSLAGENTGELFF. The bases read TGTGCCAGCAGTCTAGCGGGAGAGAACACCGGGGAGCTGTTTTTT.